Below are 3 T cell receptor beta chains sequenced from a single sample in a study of blood T cell repertoires in COVID-19. The protocol was immunoSEQ multiplex PCR, while the TCRdb copy is restricted to in-frame clones and leaves out a portion. The sample yields 200,000 to 250,000 clones, roughly four fifths seen once. The sample taken for sequencing was peripheral blood. These receptor sequences come from a woman in her 70s with acute or convalescent COVID-19.

The V call is TRBV28, the J call TRBJ2-5; 7 bases line up with TRBD2. The CDR3 runs 14 residues. Trimming took 3 bases from V and 0 from J; bases not matched to a gene: 1. CDR1 is MDHEN and CDR2 is SYDVKM in the germline V gene. CDR3 region: CASSLGGYQETQYF. The CDR3 DNA sequence: TGTGCCAGCAGTTTGGGGGGGTACCAAGAGACCCAGTACTTC. Full variable domain (remainder filled in from reference TRBV28 and TRBJ2-5): DVKVTQSSRYLVKRTGEKVFLECVQDMDHENMFWYRQDPGLGLRLIYFSYDVKMKEKGDIPEGYSVSREKKERFSLILESASTNQTSMYLCASSLGGYQETQYFGPGTRLLVL.

The chain combines TRBV19 with TRBJ2-7; maybe TRBD1 (5 bases). Germline V gives CDR1 LNHDA, CDR2 SQIVND (reference sequence). With 2 bases removed from V and 0 bases from J, the gap between germline ends came to 11 bases. The CDR3 has 15 residues. Written as DNA, the CDR3 is TGTGCCAGTAGTATATATACAGGTCACTCCTACGAGCAGTACTTC. It specifies CASSIYTGHSYEQYF.

The chain links TRBV6-5 to TRBJ1-6; a possible D gene is TRBD1 (5 bases). V lost 3 bases and J lost 9, with 18 bases in between. The CDR3 totals 16 residues. CDR1 is MNHEY, CDR2 SVGAGI, per germline. CDR3 region: CASSYSPQGIGSPLHF. CDR3 sequence (DNA): TGTGCCAGCAGTTATTCGCCGCAGGGAATAGGTTCACCCCTCCACTTT.